This T cell receptor beta chain was sequenced in a study of cytomegalovirus exposure and HLA in healthy donors. As concerns this clone: Its antigen is unidentified.

Study-wide points: Follow-up analysis later connected one missense variant in DCLRE1C with trimming of TCR beta V- and J-genes.

Likely unrecorded immune exposures existed in these nominally healthy donors. From germline, CDR1 is SGHDT and CDR2 YYEEEE. J was trimmed by 4 bases and V by 4 bases; bases with no gene match: 6. The CDR3 runs to 15 residues. The PCR used 60 Vbeta and 13 Jbeta primers. Here immunoSEQ multiplex PCR was the method, and the copy in TCRdb shows in-frame clones only, minus some. The sample yields 100,000 to 150,000 clones, about 74% seen once. The sample comprised PBMCs. The clonotype originates from a woman aged 45-65 years in good health and CMV-seropositive. The chain is built from TRBV5-6 and TRBJ1-2; 11 bases agree with TRBD1. CDR3 nucleotides: TGTGCCAGCAGCATTACCGGGACAGGGGGCTATGGCTACACCTTC. Translated: CASSITGTGGYGYTF.